Shown below are 22 T cell receptor beta chains from a single sample sequenced in a study of control samples from healthy donors and cancer patients. TCRdb keeps only in-frame clones here, not all; method: immunoSEQ multiplex PCR. In the table there are under 80,000 clones, over 90% of which are singletons. Sequencing input: blood. Receptors originate from a woman aged 25 to 39 in good health.

This rearrangement joins TRBV13 to TRBJ2-4; D not resolved. Germline V gene lookup returns CDR1 PRHDT and CDR2 FYEKMQ (reference sequence). With 5 bases removed from V and 3 bases from J, the gap between germline ends came to 8 bases. This CDR3 comprises 13 residues. The DNA for the CDR3 is TGTGCCAGCAGCATGAGGAACAAAAACATTCAGTACTTC. It is translated as CASSMRNKNIQYF.

The chain links TRBV2 to TRBJ1-6; D possibly corresponds to TRBD1 (6 bases). This CDR3 contains 15 residues. From germline, CDR1 is SNHLY and CDR2 FYNNEI. With 9 bases removed from V and 9 bases from J, the gap between germline ends came to 21 bases. The CDR3 bases are TGTGCCAGTAGACAGGACCCAATTGTTACTTCACCCCTCCACTTT. It is translated as CASRQDPIVTSPLHF. Full variable domain (outside the CDR3, taken from reference TRBV2 and TRBJ1-6): EPEVTQTPSHQVTQMGQEVILRCVPISNHLYFYWYRQILGQKVEFLVSFYNNEISEKSEIFDDQFSVERPDGSNFTLKIRSTKLEDSAMYFCASRQDPIVTSPLHFGNGTRLTVT.

CDR3 coding DNA: TGTGCCAGCAGTCCAGGGTGGGGTGAAAAACTGTTTTTT. Translating it yields CASSPGWGEKLFF. The chain carries TRBV7-9 and TRBJ1-4; D possibly corresponds to TRBD1 (5 bases). The germline V gene has CDR1 SEHNR and CDR2 FQNEAQ (reference sequence). Trimming left V 6 bases short and J 7 bases short, with 12 bases between. CDR3 length equals 13 residues.

The rearrangement uses TRBV10-2 and TRBJ1-1, with D possibly TRBD1 on 5 matching bases. Trimming removed 6 bases from V and 2 bases from J, with 7 bases in between. CDR1 is WSHSY and CDR2 is SAAADI in the germline V gene. The CDR3 has 12 residues. CDR3 loop: CASRGVNTEAFF. In DNA form, the CDR3 reads TGCGCCAGCAGGGGGGTAAACACTGAAGCTTTCTTT.

This chain connects TRBV4-1 to TRBJ2-5; no clear D. V shed 1 base and J shed 3 bases, with 15 bases lying between them. The CDR3 has 16 residues. Germline CDR1 is MGHRA and CDR2 is YSYEKL. DNA for the CDR3: TGCGCCAGCAGCCAAGTCGGCGGCAGACAAGAAGAGACCCAGTACTTC. Translated: CASSQVGGRQEETQYF.

The rearrangement uses TRBV7-2 and TRBJ2-2, with 9 positions matching TRBD1. From germline, CDR1 is SGHTA and CDR2 FQGNSA. V lost 5 bases to trimming and J lost 7 bases; unmatched junction nucleotides: 20. CDR3 size: 19 residues. The chain's CDR3 is CASSPARSADRGSIGELFF. The CDR3 coding sequence is TGTGCCAGCAGCCCGGCGAGGTCGGCGGACAGGGGCTCGATCGGGGAGCTGTTTTTT. Using reference TRBV7-2 and TRBJ2-2 for the parts outside the CDR3, the full variable domain is GAGVSQSPSNKVTEKGKDVELRCDPISGHTALYWYRQSLGQGLEFLIYFQGNSAPDKSGLPSDRFSAERTGGSVSTLTIQRTQQEDSAVYLCASSPARSADRGSIGELFFGEGSRLTVL.

This clone was found once. V is TRBV19 and J is TRBJ2-1; 8 bases are a match to TRBD2. Germline CDR1 LNHDA, CDR2 SQIVND (reference sequence). The V and J ends lost 6 bases and 7 bases, in that order; junction bases with no gene match: 8. CDR3 length: 14 residues. CDR3 DNA sequence: TGTGCCAGTAGCGCGACGGGGGGGGCAAATGAGCAGTTCTTC. It yields the protein CASSATGGANEQFF.

This chain connects TRBV9 to TRBJ1-5, with D maybe TRBD1 (5 bases). With 3 bases removed from V and 6 bases from J, the gap between germline ends came to 13 bases. Germline lookup yields CDR1 SGDLS and CDR2 YYNGEE. The CDR3 sequence is 14 residues long. The CDR3 DNA sequence: TGTGCCAGCAGCGCAGACCAGGGTGGTCAGCCCCAGCATTTT. It yields the protein CASSADQGGQPQHF.

The chain recombines TRBV19 with TRBJ1-4; 8 bases are a match to TRBD1. V gave up 4 bases and J gave up 5 bases; unmatched junction bases: 3. The germline CDR1 and CDR2 sequences are LNHDA and SQIVND (reference sequence). The length of the CDR3 is 14 residues. CDR3 residues: CASSRTGSNEKLFF. The CDR3 region has the DNA TGTGCCAGTAGTAGGACAGGGTCGAATGAAAAACTGTTTTTT. The full variable domain, completed using reference TRBV19 and TRBJ1-4, is DGGITQSPKYLFRKEGQNVTLSCEQNLNHDAMYWYRQDPGQGLRLIYYSQIVNDFQKGDIAEGYSVSREKKESFPLTVTSAQKNPTAFYLCASSRTGSNEKLFFGSGTQLSVL.

The J gene is TRBJ2-7, the V gene TRBV11-2, with 7 bases aligning to TRBD1. This CDR3 is 15 amino acids long. The ends lost 0 bases at V and 4 bases at J; junction bases unmatched: 6. Germline CDR1 and CDR2: SGHAT and FQNNGV. CDR3 amino acids: CASSLEAPTGYEQYF. The DNA of the CDR3 is TGTGCCAGCAGCTTAGAAGCCCCGACAGGGTACGAGCAGTACTTC.

This chain joins TRBV15 and TRBJ1-6; D is unclear. The germline V gene has CDR1 LNHNV and CDR2 YYDKDF (reference sequence). The germline V and J ends were trimmed by 1 base and 7 bases, with 8 bases remaining between them. CDR3 length equals 14 residues. The CDR3 spells CATSRGVANSPLHF. DNA of the CDR3: TGTGCCACCAGCAGAGGAGTCGCAAATTCACCCCTCCACTTT.

This chain uses TRBV5-1 with TRBJ1-6, with D possibly matching TRBD1 (5 bases). Trimming cost V 4 bases and J 7 bases, with 12 bases left between them. The CDR3 is made up of 14 amino acids. Germline loops: CDR1 SGHRS, CDR2 YFSETQ. Here the CDR3 reads CASSLSGKNSPLHF. The CDR3 region has the DNA TGCGCCAGCAGCCTCTCAGGGAAGAATTCACCCCTCCACTTT.

The rearrangement links TRBV30 to TRBJ1-3; 7 nucleotides line up with TRBD1. The CDR3 is 14 amino acids. V lost 3 bases to trimming and J lost 0 bases; unmatched junction nucleotides: 2. The germline CDR1 and CDR2 sequences are GTSNPN and SVGIG (reference sequence). CDR3 nucleotides: TGTGCCTGGAGCCACAGGGGCTCTGGAAACACCATATATTTT. Amino acid sequence: CAWSHRGSGNTIYF.

This chain connects TRBV15 to TRBJ1-1, with a tentative D call TRBD1 (5 bases). Germline CDR1 reads LNHNV; CDR2 reads YYDKDF (reference sequence). V shed 0 bases and J shed 5 bases, with 10 bases lying between them. The CDR3 loop spans 14 amino acids. The DNA for the CDR3 is TGTGCCACCAGCAGAGAGTCGGAGGGGACTGAAGCTTTCTTT. Protein sequence: CATSRESEGTEAFF.

This clone was seen more than once but under ten times. This rearrangement joins TRBV10-3 to TRBJ1-1; D is possibly TRBD1 (5 bases). V was cut by 6 bases and J by 4 bases, with 18 bases left in between. There are 15 residues in the CDR3. The germline gives CDR1 ENHRY, CDR2 SYGVKD. CDR3 in DNA: TGTGCCATCAGCCCACCCGGGGCGGCGGGCACTGAAGCTTTCTTT. It specifies CAISPPGAAGTEAFF.

The rearrangement links TRBV7-9 to TRBJ2-1, with unresolved D. This CDR3 has 12 amino acids. V was clipped by 2 bases and J by 6 bases, with 5 bases between them. Germline V lookup: CDR1 SEHNR, CDR2 FQNEAQ (reference sequence). The CDR3 is CASSLYSNEQFF. The CDR3 DNA sequence: TGTGCCAGCAGCTTATACAGCAATGAGCAGTTCTTC. Variable domain in full (rest from reference TRBV7-9 and TRBJ2-1): DTGVSQNPRHKITKRGQNVTFRCDPISEHNRLYWYRQTLGQGPEFLTYFQNEAQLEKSRLLSDRFSAERPKGSFSTLEIQRTEQGDSAMYLCASSLYSNEQFFGPGTRLTVL.

This chain connects TRBV7-2 to TRBJ1-5; 7 bases are a match to TRBD1. Germline assignment: CDR1 SGHTA and CDR2 FQGNSA. This CDR3 is built from 12 residues. V was pared by 9 bases and J by 7 bases, with 6 bases of the junction left unmatched. For the CDR3, the DNA is TGTGCCAGTGGGACAGTAAGACAGCCCCAGCATTTT. Protein: CASGTVRQPQHF.

This clone appeared a single time. V usage is TRBV7-9 and J usage is TRBJ1-1; TRBD1 matches 12 bases. Germline lookup yields CDR1 SEHNR and CDR2 FQNEAQ (reference sequence). The V gene end was trimmed by 4 bases and the J gene end by 1 base; junction bases not matched to a gene: 4. The CDR3 has 16 amino acids. The CDR3 protein is CASSWGQGAGNTEAFF. CDR3 coding DNA: TGTGCCAGCAGCTGGGGACAGGGGGCTGGGAACACTGAAGCTTTCTTT.

V and J are TRBV30 and TRBJ1-3; D call uncertain. V was trimmed by 3 bases and J by 0 bases, leaving 12 bases between them. The germline V gene has CDR1 GTSNPN and CDR2 SVGIG (reference sequence). This CDR3 comprises 15 residues. The CDR3 nucleotides read TGTGCCTGGAGACTCTCCGGACTCTCTGGAAACACCATATATTTT. This translates into CAWRLSGLSGNTIYF.

The chain recombines TRBV14 with TRBJ2-1; perhaps TRBD1 as D (6 bases). This CDR3 is 13 amino acids long. V lost 0 bases to trimming and J lost 12 bases, with 12 bases between them. CDR1 is SGHDN and CDR2 is FVKESK in the germline V gene. The CDR3 DNA follows: TGTGCCAGCAGCCAAGATATGGGGACAACGCAGTTCTTC. It codes for CASSQDMGTTQFF.

V gene TRBV30 combines with J gene TRBJ1-4, with a possible D match to TRBD1 (5 bases). Germline CDR1 reads GTSNPN; CDR2 reads SVGIG (reference sequence). CDR3 length: 13 amino acids. Trimming cost V 1 base and J 7 bases, with 10 bases left between them. The CDR3 is CAWSEDTGEKLFF. The CDR3 DNA reads as TGTGCCTGGAGTGAGGACACCGGTGAAAAACTGTTTTTT. The full variable domain, in which reference TRBV30 and TRBJ1-4 provide the parts outside the CDR3, is SQTIHQWPATLVQPVGSPLSLECTVEGTSNPNLYWYRQAAGRGLQLLFYSVGIGQISSEVPQNLSASRPQDRQFILSSKKLLLSDSGFYLCAWSEDTGEKLFFGSGTQLSVL.

The CDR3 here is CATSRDRGAGFGYTF. In DNA form, the CDR3 reads TGTGCCACCAGCAGAGATCGGGGGGCAGGCTTCGGCTACACCTTC. V is TRBV15 and J is TRBJ1-2; D might be TRBD1 (6 bases). The CDR3 consists of 15 residues. Germline CDR1 is LNHNV and CDR2 is YYDKDF (reference sequence). Trimming took off 0 bases at V and 8 bases at J, with 16 bases between the two ends.